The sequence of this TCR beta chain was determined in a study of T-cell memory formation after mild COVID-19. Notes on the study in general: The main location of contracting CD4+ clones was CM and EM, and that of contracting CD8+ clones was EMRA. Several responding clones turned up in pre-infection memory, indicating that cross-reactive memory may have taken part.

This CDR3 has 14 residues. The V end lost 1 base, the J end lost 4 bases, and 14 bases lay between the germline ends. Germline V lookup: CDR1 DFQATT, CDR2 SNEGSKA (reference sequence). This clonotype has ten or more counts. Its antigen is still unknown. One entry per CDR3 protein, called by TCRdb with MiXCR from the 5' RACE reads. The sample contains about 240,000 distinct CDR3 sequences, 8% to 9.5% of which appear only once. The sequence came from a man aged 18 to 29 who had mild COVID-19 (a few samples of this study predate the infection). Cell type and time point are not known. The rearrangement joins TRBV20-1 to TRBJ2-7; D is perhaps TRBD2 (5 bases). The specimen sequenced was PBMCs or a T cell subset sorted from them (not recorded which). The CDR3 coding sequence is TGCAGTGCTAGAGGGGCCGGGGTAAAGTACGAGCAGTACGTC. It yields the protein CSARGAGVKYEQYV.